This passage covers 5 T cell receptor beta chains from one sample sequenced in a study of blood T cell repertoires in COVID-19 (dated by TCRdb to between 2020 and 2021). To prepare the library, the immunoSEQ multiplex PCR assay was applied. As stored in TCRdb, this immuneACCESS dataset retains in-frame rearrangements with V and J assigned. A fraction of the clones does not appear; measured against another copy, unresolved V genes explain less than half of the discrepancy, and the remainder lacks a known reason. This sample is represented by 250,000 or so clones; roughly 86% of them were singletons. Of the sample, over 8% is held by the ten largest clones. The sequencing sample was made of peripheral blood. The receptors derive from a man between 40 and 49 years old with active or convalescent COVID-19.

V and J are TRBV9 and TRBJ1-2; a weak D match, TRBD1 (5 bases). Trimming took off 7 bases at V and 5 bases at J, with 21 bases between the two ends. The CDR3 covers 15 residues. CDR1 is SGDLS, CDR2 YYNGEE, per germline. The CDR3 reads CASRFRRGVEYGYTF. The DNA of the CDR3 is TGTGCCAGCCGCTTCCGACGGGGGGTCGAGTATGGCTACACCTTC.

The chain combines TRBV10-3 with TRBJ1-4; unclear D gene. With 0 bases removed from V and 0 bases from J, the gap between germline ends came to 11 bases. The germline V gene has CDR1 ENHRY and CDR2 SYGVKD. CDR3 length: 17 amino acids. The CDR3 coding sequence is TGTGCCATCAGTGAGTCAAGAGGTCTGGCAACTAATGAAAAACTGTTTTTT. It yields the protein CAISESRGLATNEKLFF.

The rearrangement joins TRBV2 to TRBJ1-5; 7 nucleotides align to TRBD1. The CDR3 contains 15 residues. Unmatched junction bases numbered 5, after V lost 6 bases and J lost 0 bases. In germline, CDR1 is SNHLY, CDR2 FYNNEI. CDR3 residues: CASRNRGSSNQPQHF. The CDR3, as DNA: TGTGCCAGCAGGAACAGGGGTTCTAGCAATCAGCCCCAGCATTTT. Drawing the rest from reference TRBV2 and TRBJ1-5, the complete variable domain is EPEVTQTPSHQVTQMGQEVILRCVPISNHLYFYWYRQILGQKVEFLVSFYNNEISEKSEIFDDQFSVERPDGSNFTLKIRSTKLEDSAMYFCASRNRGSSNQPQHFGDGTRLSIL.

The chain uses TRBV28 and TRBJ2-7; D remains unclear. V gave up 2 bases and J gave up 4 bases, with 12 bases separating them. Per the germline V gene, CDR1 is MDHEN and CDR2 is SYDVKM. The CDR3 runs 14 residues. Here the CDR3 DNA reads TGTGCCAGCAGTTTAACGTACGGGTCTTACGAGCAGTACTTC. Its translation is CASSLTYGSYEQYF.

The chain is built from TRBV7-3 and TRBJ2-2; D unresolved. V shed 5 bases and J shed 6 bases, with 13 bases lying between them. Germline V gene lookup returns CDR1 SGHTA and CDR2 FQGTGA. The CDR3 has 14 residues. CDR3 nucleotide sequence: TGTGCCAGCAGCCCTTCGGTTGGGCCCGGGGAGCTGTTTTTT. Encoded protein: CASSPSVGPGELFF.